This T cell receptor (beta chain) stems from a study of chemoradiotherapy in HPV16-positive cancers. As for the study in general: Candidate HPV-specific clones and shared TCR motifs came from two HPV16-positive patients. Study-wide results and limits: Candidate HPV-specific clones and E7-related TCR motifs grew in tumor during treatment.

Method: immunoSEQ multiplex PCR; TCRdb's copy keeps in-frame clones and lacks some. Of 30,000 to 35,000 clones listed, about 88% were seen once; the top ten hold 2.1%. Germline loops: CDR1 MNHEY, CDR2 SMNVEV (reference sequence). V lost 2 bases to trimming and J lost 4 bases; unmatched junction nucleotides: 10. The CDR3 consists of 17 residues. Regarding this clone: Its antigen is not known.

V gene TRBV27 combines with J gene TRBJ2-3, with TRBD2 identical over 9 bases. The source was blood, collected from a patient who underwent chemoradiotherapy. The sequence was obtained from a human donor with HPV-associated anogenital cancer. CDR3 in DNA: TGTGCCAGCAGTTTACCCGGAGGCGGGGGGGCCCCAGATACGCAGTATTTT. Its translation is CASSLPGGGGAPDTQYF.